Below are 8 T cell receptor beta chains sequenced from a single sample in a study of T-cell reconstitution after alpha-beta-depleted transplantation in children. During its preparation, the TCRbeta library received unique molecular identifiers. TCRdb re-derived calls from the PCR reads in MiXCR, one entry per CDR3 protein. The repertoire holds fewer than 550,000 distinct CDR3 sequences, with 11% as singletons. The starting material was PBMCs from the stem cell graft donor, obtained from the stem cell graft. Source of these receptors: a human donor who donated a stem cell graft to a child with acute myeloid leukemia.

This chain links TRBV30 with TRBJ2-1; the match to TRBD2 covers 9 bases. The CDR3 is 14 residues long. V trimming: 3 bases; J trimming: 8 bases; junction bases outside the gene matches: 8. Germline V gene lookup returns CDR1 GTSNPN and CDR2 SVGIG (reference sequence). CDR3: CAWRSAGGGDEQFF. The DNA of the CDR3 is TGTGCCTGGAGGTCGGCGGGAGGGGGCGATGAGCAGTTCTTC.

The chain carries TRBV6-2 or TRBV6-3 and TRBJ1-2; possibly TRBD1 for D (6 bases). Trimming shortened V by 5 bases and J by 4 bases, and 32 bases separated the two germline ends. CDR1 is MNHEY and CDR2 is SVGEGT in the germline V gene. The CDR3 has 20 residues. As DNA, the CDR3 is TGTGCCAGCAGTCGGGCTACCGGGACACTCAGGAACTCAGGGATCTATGGCTACACCTTC. It is translated as CASSRATGTLRNSGIYGYTF.

The chain employs TRBV3-1 and TRBJ2-5; 7 bases fit TRBD2. Per germline, CDR1 LGHDT and CDR2 YNNKEL (reference sequence). The CDR3 extends over 15 amino acids. Trimming at V came to 10 bases and at J to 6 bases, leaving 17 bases not matched to a gene. The CDR3 DNA sequence: TGTGCCACCTCCCAATCGGGGGGTCTTCTCAAGACCCAGTACTTC. Amino acid sequence: CATSQSGGLLKTQYF.

Points on this clonotype: One junction end does not reproduce the germline sequence, and a read error may be involved. This chain joins TRBV20-1 and TRBJ2-3, with 9 bases matching TRBD2. Germline V gives CDR1 DFQATT, CDR2 SNEGSKA (reference sequence). CDR3 length equals 16 residues. DNA of the CDR3: TGCTGTGCGAGACGGTCTAGCGGGATAGGCACAGATACGCAGTATTTT. Residues: CCARRSSGIGTDTQYF.

This clonotype was recorded a few times. This chain joins TRBV6-1 and TRBJ2-1; 13 bases are shared with TRBD2. Germline trimming cut 6 bases from V and 5 bases from J; bases unmatched to any gene: 1. This CDR3 comprises 14 residues. The V gene's germline CDR1 is MNHNS and CDR2 SASEGT. The CDR3, as DNA: TGTGCCAGCAGGGGACTAGCGGGGCACAATGAGCAGTTCTTC. It specifies CASRGLAGHNEQFF.

This chain links TRBV29-1 with TRBJ2-1, with 8 bases fitting TRBD1. V lost 0 bases to trimming and J lost 3 bases; unmatched junction nucleotides: 7. The CDR3 is made up of 16 amino acids. Germline values: CDR1 SQVTM, CDR2 ANQGSEA. This CDR3 reads CSVEELQGAFYNEQFF. CDR3 DNA sequence: TGCAGCGTTGAAGAACTGCAGGGGGCTTTCTACAATGAGCAGTTCTTC.

This clonotype turned up a few times. The genes are TRBV29-1 and TRBJ1-2; D is ambiguous. CDR1 and CDR2 from the germline V gene are SQVTM and ANQGSEA. V was clipped by 3 bases and J by 7 bases, with 9 bases between them. The CDR3 covers 11 residues. The CDR3 region has the DNA TGCAGCGTTGATACAGCGTCTGGCTACACCTTC. This gives the protein CSVDTASGYTF.

The rearrangement links TRBV11-2 to TRBJ1-1; TRBD1 agrees at 7 bases. The CDR3 totals 16 residues. With 5 bases clipped from V and 1 base from J, the junction kept 10 bases outside the gene matches. CDR1 SGHAT and CDR2 FQNNGV come from the germline V gene. The CDR3 DNA is TGTGCCAGCAGCCCAGGGGGGGGGGGAAAGAACACTGAAGCTTTCTTT. It is translated as CASSPGGGGKNTEAFF.